The clone carrying this T cell receptor (beta chain) was picked up a small number of times. Trimming pared 1 base from V and 2 bases from J, leaving 16 bases between. Germline V gives CDR1 LGHDT, CDR2 YNNKEL (reference sequence). The CDR3 consists of 17 residues. TCRdb reprocessed the 5' RACE reads with MiXCR, giving one entry per CDR3 protein. The sample holds a few hundred thousand distinct CDR3 sequences, under 30% seen once. This sample stems from a study of T-cell memory formation after mild COVID-19. The rearrangement links TRBV3-1 to TRBJ2-3; the D gene is possibly TRBD2 (6 bases). Sequenced input: PBMCs or a T cell subset sorted from them (not recorded which). The clonotype comes from an adult woman who had mild COVID-19 (a few samples of this study predate the infection). Cell type and time point are not known. DNA for the CDR3: TGTGCCAGCAGCCAAGTTTGGCGGGGATCTGACACAGATACGCAGTATTTT. Translating it yields CASSQVWRGSDTDTQYF.